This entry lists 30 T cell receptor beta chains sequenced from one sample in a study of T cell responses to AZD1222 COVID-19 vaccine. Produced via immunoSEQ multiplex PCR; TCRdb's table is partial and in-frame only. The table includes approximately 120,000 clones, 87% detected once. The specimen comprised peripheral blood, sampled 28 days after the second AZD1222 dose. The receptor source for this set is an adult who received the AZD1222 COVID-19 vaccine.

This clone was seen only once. CDR3 in DNA: TGTGCCAGCAGCTTAGGGACAGGACACTCCTACAATGAGCAGTTCTTC. Amino acid sequence: CASSLGTGHSYNEQFF. The chain couples TRBV5-6 to TRBJ2-1; TRBD1 matches at 8 bases. Unmatched junction bases numbered 4, after V lost 2 bases and J lost 0 bases. From germline, CDR1 is SGHDT and CDR2 YYEEEE. The CDR3 runs to 16 residues. Filled out from reference TRBV5-6 and TRBJ2-1, the complete variable domain reads DAGVTQSPTHLIKTRGQQVTLRCSPKSGHDTVSWYQQALGQGPQFIFQYYEEEERQRGNFPDRFSGHQFPNYSSELNVNALLLGDSALYLCASSLGTGHSYNEQFFGPGTRLTVL.

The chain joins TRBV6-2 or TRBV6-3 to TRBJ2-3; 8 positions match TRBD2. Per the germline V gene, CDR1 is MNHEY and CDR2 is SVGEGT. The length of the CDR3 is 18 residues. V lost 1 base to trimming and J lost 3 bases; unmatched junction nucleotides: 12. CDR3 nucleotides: TGTGCCAGCAGTTACTATCCTATAGCGGGAAGAGGGACAGATACGCAGTATTTT. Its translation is CASSYYPIAGRGTDTQYF.

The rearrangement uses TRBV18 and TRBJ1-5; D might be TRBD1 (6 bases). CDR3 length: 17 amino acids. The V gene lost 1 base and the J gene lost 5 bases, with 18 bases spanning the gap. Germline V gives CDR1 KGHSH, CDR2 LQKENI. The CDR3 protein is CASSPQPFTGTHQPQHF. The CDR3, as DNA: TGTGCCAGCTCACCACAGCCCTTCACAGGGACTCATCAGCCCCAGCATTTT.

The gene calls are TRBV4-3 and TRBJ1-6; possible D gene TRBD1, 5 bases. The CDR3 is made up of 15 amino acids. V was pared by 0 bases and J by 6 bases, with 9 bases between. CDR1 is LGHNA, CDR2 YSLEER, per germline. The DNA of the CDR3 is TGCGCCAGCAGCCAAGAATCCAGGGCTAATTCACCCCTCCACTTT. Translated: CASSQESRANSPLHF.

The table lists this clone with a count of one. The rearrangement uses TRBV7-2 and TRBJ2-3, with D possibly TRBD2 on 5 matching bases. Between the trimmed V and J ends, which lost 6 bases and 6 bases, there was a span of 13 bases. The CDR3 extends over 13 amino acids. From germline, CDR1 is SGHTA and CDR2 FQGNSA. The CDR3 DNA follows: TGTGCCAGCAGACTTACTAGTGGGGATACGCAGTATTTT. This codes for CASRLTSGDTQYF.

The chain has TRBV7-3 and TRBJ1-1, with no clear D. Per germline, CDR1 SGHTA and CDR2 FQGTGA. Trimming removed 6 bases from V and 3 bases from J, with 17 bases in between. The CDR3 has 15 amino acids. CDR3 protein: CASSQNMGMDTEAFF. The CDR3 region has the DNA TGTGCCAGCAGTCAAAATATGGGCATGGACACTGAAGCTTTCTTT.

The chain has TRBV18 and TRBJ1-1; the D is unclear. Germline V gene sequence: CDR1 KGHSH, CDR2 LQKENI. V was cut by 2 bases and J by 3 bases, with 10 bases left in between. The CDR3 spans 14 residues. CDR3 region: CASSPESSYTEAFF. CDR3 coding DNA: TGTGCCAGCTCACCAGAGAGTAGCTACACTGAAGCTTTCTTT. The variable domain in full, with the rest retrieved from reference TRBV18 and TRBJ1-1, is NAGVMQNPRHLVRRRGQEARLRCSPMKGHSHVYWYRQLPEEGLKFMVYLQKENIIDESGMPKERFSAEFPKEGPSILRIQQVVRGDSAAYFCASSPESSYTEAFFGQGTRLTVV.

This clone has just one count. The CDR3 is CASSARTGDRNQPQHF. The CDR3, as DNA: TGTGCCAGCAGCGCCCGGACAGGGGATCGCAATCAGCCCCAGCATTTT. V is TRBV7-6 and J is TRBJ1-5; 9 positions match TRBD1. The CDR3 contains 16 residues. Trimming removed 5 bases from V and 2 bases from J; junction bases left unmatched: 7. Germline loops: CDR1 SGHVS, CDR2 FNYEAQ.

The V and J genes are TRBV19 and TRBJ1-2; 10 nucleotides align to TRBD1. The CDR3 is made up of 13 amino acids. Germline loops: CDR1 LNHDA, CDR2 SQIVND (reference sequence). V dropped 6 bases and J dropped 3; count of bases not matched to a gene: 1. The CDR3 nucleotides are TGTGCCAGTAGGACAGGGGGCCACTATGGCTACACCTTC. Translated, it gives CASRTGGHYGYTF.

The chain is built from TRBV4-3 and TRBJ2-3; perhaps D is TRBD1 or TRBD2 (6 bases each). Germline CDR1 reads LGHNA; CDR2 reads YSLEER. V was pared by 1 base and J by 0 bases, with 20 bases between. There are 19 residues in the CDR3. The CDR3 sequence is CASSQALTLEGGSTDTQYF. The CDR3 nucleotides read TGCGCCAGCAGCCAAGCTCTGACCTTGGAGGGGGGTAGCACAGATACGCAGTATTTT.

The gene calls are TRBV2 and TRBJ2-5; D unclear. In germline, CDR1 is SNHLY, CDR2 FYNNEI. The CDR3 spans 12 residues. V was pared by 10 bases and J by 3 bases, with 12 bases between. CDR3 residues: CATRWGKETQYF. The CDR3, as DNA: TGTGCCACGCGGTGGGGTAAAGAGACCCAGTACTTC.

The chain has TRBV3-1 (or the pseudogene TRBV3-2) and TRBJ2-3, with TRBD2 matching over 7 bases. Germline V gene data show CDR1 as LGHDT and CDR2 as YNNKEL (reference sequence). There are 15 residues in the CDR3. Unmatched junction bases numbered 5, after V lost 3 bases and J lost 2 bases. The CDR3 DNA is TGTGCCAGCAGCCAGAGCGGGGAGCTCACAGATACGCAGTATTTT. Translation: CASSQSGELTDTQYF.

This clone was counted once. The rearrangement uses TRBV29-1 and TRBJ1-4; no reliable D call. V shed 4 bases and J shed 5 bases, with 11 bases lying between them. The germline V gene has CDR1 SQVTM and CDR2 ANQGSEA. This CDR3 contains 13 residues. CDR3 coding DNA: TGCAGCGTTGTGTCTAGAGGCAATGAAAAACTGTTTTTT. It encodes CSVVSRGNEKLFF.

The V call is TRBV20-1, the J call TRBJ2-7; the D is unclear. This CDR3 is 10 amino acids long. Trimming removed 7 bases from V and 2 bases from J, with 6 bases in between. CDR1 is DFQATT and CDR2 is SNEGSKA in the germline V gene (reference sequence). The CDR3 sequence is CSVLAYEQYF. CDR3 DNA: TGCAGTGTACTGGCCTACGAGCAGTACTTC.

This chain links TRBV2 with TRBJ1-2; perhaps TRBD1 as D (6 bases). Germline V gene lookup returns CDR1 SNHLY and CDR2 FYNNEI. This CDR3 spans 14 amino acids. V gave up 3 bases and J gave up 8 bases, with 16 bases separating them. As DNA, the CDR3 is TGTGCCAGCAGTGATTTGGGGGCGGTCGGGGGCTACACCTTC. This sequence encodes CASSDLGAVGGYTF.

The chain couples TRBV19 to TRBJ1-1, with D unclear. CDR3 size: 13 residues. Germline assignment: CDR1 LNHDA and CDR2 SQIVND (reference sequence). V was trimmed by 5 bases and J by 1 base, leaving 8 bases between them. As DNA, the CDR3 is TGTGCCAGTAGTCGACCGGGGAACACTGAAGCTTTCTTT. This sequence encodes CASSRPGNTEAFF.

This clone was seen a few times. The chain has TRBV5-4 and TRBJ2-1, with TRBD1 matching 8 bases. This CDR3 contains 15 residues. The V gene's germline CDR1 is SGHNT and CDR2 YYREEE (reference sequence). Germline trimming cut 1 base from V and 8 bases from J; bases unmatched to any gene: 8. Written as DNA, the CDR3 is TGTGCCAGCAGCTTGACAGGACAGGGAGAAGATGAGCAGTTCTTC. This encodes CASSLTGQGEDEQFF.

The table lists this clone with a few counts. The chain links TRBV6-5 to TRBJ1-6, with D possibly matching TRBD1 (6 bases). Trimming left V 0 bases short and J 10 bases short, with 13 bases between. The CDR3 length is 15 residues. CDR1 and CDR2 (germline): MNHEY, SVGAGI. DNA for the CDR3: TGTGCCAGCAGTTACTCACAGACAGGTGGATCACCCCTCCACTTT. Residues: CASSYSQTGGSPLHF.

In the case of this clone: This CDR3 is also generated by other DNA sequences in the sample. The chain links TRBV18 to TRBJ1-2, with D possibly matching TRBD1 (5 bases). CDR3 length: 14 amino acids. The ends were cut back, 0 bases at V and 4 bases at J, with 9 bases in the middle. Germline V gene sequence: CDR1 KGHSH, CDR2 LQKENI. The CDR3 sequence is CASSPPTESYGYTF. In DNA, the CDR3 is TGTGCCAGCTCACCACCGACAGAATCCTATGGCTACACCTTC.

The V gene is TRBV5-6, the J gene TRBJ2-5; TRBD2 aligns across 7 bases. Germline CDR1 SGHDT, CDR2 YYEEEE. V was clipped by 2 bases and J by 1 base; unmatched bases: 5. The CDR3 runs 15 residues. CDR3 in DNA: TGTGCCAGCAGCTTACTGGGGGGGATCCAAGAGACCCAGTACTTC. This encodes CASSLLGGIQETQYF. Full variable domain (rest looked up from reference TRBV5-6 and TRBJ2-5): DAGVTQSPTHLIKTRGQQVTLRCSPKSGHDTVSWYQQALGQGPQFIFQYYEEEERQRGNFPDRFSGHQFPNYSSELNVNALLLGDSALYLCASSLLGGIQETQYFGPGTRLLVL.

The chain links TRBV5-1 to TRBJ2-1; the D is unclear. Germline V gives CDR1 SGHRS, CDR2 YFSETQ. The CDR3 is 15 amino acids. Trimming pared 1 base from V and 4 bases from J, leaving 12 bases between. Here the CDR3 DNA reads TGCGCCAGCAGCTTGAGTGTACTCTCGTACAATGAGCAGTTCTTC. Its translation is CASSLSVLSYNEQFF.

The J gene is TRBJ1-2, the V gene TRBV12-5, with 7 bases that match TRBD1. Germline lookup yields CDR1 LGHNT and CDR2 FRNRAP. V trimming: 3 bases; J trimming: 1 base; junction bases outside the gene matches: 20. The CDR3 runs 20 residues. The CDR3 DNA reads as TGTGCTAGTGGTTTTGCTGTAGGGGGCAGGCTCCTCCGGGATAACTATGGCTACACCTTC. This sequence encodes CASGFAVGGRLLRDNYGYTF.

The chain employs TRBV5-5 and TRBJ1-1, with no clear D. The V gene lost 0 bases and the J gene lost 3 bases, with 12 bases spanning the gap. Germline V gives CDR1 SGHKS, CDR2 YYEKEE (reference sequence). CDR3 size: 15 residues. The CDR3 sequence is CASSLVRGSDTEAFF. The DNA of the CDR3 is TGTGCCAGCAGCTTGGTACGCGGATCGGACACTGAAGCTTTCTTT.

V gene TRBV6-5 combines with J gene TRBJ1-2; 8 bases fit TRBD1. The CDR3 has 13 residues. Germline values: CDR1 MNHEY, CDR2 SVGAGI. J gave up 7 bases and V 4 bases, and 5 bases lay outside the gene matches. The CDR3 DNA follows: TGTGCCAGCAGTTCCCAGGGGGCGCCTGGCTACACCTTC. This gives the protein CASSSQGAPGYTF.

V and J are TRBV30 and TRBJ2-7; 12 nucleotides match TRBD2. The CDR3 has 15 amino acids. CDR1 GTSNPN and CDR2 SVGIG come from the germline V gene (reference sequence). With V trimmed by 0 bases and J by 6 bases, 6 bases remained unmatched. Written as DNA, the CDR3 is TGTGCCTGGAGTGTCTCTAGCGGGAGGGCATCCGAGCAGTACTTC. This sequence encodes CAWSVSSGRASEQYF.

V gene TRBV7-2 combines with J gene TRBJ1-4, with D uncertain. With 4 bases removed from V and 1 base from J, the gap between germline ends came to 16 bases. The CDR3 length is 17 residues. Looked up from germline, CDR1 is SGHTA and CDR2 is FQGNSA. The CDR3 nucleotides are TGTGCCAGCAGCTCCGAATCCTGGTTCGGAACTAATGAAAAACTGTTTTTT. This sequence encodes CASSSESWFGTNEKLFF.

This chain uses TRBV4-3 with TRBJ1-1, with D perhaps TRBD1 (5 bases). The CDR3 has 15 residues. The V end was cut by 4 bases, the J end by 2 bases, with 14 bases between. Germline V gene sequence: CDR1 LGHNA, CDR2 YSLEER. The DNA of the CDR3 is TGCGCCAGCAGCCCCAGGGTTACCGTCAACACTGAAGCTTTCTTT. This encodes CASSPRVTVNTEAFF.

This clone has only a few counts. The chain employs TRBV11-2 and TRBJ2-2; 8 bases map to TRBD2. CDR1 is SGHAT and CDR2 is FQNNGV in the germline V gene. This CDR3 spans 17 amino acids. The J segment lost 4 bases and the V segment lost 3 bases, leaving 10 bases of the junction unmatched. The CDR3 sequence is CASSLGGTRSGTGELFF. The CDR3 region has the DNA TGTGCCAGCAGCTTGGGGGGGACTAGATCAGGCACCGGGGAGCTGTTTTTT.

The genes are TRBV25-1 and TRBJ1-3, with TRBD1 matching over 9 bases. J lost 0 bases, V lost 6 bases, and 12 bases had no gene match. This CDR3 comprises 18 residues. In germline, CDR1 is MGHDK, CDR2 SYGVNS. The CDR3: CASRNSGTGRSSGNTIYF. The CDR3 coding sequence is TGTGCCAGCAGAAACTCCGGGACAGGGCGATCCTCTGGAAACACCATATATTTT.

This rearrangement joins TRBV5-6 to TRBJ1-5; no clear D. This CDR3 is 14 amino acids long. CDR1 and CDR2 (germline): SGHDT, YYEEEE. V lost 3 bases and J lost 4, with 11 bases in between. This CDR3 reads CASSWWGFNQPQHF. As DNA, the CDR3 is TGTGCCAGCAGCTGGTGGGGTTTTAATCAGCCCCAGCATTTT.